What follows is one TCR beta chain and its context. These data are taken from a study of blood T cell repertoires in COVID-19. For the study at large: Specimens from acute and convalescent COVID-19 originated in the United States, Italy and Spain. T cells, B-cell-depleted T cells, or PBMCs provided the cDNA or gDNA that served as material.

V lost 5 bases, J lost 2 bases, and 13 bases lay in between. This CDR3 region has 14 residues. CDR1 is LNHDA, CDR2 SQIVND, per germline (reference sequence). Per the original methods: Estimation of nucleated cell counts was performed using reference gene primer amplification. The repertoire was sequenced with immunoSEQ multiplex PCR; TCRdb's copy has only in-frame clones and lacks some. That table gives V, J and clone size, and the DNA gave D and trimming. The sample has 210,000 or so clones; around 80% are singletons. The source is a human donor in a cohort sampled during active COVID-19. The chain combines TRBV19 with TRBJ2-7; D might be TRBD1 (5 bases). Source material: peripheral blood. The CDR3 is CASSSNPGPYEQYF. The CDR3 coding sequence is TGTGCCAGTAGTTCCAATCCAGGGCCCTACGAGCAGTACTTC.